The clone carrying this T cell receptor beta chain was counted between two and nine times. What it recognizes is unknown. MiXCR was run by TCRdb on the 5' RACE reads, yielding one entry per CDR3 protein. The sample shows about 220,000 distinct CDR3 sequences, approximately 3.2% of them seen only once. The sample comes from a study of T cells after yellow fever vaccination. Study-level background: Fractions of limited cellularity were prepared by means of SMART-Seq v4 Ultra Low Input.

General observations from the study: Reappearance after the booster was observed for most primary-vaccination clones (about 96% CD4, roughly 88% CD8).

Germline CDR1 SGHRS, CDR2 YFSETQ. The CDR3 spans 15 residues. V was pared by 4 bases and J by 2 bases, with 5 bases of the junction left unmatched. The V call is TRBV5-1, the J call TRBJ2-3; 9 nucleotides line up with TRBD1. The source material was CD4+ T cells sorted from PBMCs, sampled 10 days after the yellow fever booster vaccination. The TCR was taken from a man between 18 and 29 years old who received the YFV17D yellow fever vaccine. DNA for the CDR3: TGCGCCAGCAGCACCGGACAGGGGCTCACAGATACGCAGTATTTT. This codes for CASSTGQGLTDTQYF.